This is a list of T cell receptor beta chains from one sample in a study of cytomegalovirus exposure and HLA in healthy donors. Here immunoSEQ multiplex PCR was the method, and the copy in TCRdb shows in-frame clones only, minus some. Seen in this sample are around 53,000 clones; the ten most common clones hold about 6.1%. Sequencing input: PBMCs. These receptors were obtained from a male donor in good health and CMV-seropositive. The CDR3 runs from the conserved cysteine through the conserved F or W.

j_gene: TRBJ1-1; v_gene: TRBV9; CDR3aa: CASAPPTVNTEAFF
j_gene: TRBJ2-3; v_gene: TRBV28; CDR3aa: CASSSGSTDTQYF
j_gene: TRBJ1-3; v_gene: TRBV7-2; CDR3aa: CASSFGAPGTGGTGNTIYF
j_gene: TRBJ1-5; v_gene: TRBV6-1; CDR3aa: CASSEVTGTTQHF
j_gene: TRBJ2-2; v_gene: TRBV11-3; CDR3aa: CASSLRDRGMSGELFF
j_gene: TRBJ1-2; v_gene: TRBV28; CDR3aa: CASSLSPLGGGYTF
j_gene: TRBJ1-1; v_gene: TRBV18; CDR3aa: CASSPAQGANTEAFF
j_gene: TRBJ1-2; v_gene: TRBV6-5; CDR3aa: CASSYSDQGHNYGYTF
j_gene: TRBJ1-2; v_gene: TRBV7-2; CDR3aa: CASSSGVPIYGYTF
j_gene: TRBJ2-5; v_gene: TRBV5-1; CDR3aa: CASSPGLAGAREETQYF
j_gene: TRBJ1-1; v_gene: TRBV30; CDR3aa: CAWSVKGAGTEAFF
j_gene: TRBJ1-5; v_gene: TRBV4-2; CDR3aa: CASSQDLQASNQPQHF
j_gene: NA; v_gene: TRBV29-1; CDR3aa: CSAGTSPSEQYF
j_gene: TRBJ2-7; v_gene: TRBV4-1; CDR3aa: CASSQETGTMPGEQYF
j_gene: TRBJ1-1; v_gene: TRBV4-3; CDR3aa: CASTASGSNTEAFF
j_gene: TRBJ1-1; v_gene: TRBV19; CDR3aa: CASSIALGGGPNTEAFF
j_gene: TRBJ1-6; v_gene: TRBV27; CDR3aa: CATRMGLYNSPLHF
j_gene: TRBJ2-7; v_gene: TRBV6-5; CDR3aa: CASSPGTVVSEQYF
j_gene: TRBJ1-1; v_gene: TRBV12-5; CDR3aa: CASGELNTEAFF
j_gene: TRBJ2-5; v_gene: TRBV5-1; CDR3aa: CASSLKGAWGETQYF
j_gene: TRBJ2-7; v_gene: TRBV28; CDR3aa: CASSLLGTGYYEQYF
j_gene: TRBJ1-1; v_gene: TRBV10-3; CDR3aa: CAISESPGSGAEAFF
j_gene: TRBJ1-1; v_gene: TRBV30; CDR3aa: CAWARQFSEAFF
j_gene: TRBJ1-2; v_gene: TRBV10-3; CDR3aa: CAISDLTGDGYTF
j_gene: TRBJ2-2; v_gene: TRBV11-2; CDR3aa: CASSPTGGVSGELFF
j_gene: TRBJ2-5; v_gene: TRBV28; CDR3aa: CASSLTREPQYF
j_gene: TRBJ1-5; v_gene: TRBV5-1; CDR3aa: CASSLVGGDQPQHF
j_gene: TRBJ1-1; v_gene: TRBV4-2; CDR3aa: CASSQEPPRAGEGMNTEAFF
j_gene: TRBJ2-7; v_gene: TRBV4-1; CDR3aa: CASSQLETQRTTQEQYF
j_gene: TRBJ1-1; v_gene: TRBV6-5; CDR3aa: CASKQGASNTEAFF
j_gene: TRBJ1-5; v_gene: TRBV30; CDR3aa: CAWSDGALSRNQPQHF
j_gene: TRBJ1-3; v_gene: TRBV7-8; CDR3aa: CASSRDRAGNTIYF
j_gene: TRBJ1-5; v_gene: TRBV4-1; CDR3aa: CASSQGIPGNPQHF
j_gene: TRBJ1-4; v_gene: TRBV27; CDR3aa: CASSLQAHNEKLFF
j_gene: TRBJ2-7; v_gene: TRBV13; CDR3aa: CASSLGGNEQYF
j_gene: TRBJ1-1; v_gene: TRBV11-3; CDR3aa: CASSLGTDTEAFF
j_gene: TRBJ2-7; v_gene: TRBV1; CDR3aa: CTSSPGGGMGEQYF
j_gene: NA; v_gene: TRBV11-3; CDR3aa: CASSPGIFGEQYF
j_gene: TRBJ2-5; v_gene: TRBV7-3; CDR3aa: CASSASGGAQTQYF
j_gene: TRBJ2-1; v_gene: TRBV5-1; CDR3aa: CASSRARGSYNEQFF
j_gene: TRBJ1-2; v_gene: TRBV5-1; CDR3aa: CASSPLGGTGYGYTF
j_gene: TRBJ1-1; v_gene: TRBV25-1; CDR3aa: CASRGTGPLPEAFF
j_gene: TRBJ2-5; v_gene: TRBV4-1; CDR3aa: CASSQSPHRYQETQYF
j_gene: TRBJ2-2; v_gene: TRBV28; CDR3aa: CASGRLANTGELFF
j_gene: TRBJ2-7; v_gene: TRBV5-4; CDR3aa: CASSLPQGGDSGEQYF
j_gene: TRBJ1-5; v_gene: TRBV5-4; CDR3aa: CASSLESNQPQHF
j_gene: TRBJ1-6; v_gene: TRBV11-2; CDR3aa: CASSLVSRQRNSPLHF
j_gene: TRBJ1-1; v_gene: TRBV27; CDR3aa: CASSPEGLRNTEAFF
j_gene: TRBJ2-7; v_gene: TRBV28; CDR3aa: CASSLQGAENEQYF
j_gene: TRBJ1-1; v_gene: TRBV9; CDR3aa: CASSAQGRGTEAFF
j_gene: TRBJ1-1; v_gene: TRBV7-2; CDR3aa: CASSLVGGDTEAFF
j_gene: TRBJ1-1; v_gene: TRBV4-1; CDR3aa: CASSQGRGGLTEAFF
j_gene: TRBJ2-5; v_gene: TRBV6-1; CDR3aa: CASSVEGGETQYF